A single sample gave rise to the 22 T cell receptor beta chains below, sequenced in a study of blood T cell repertoires in COVID-19. Profiling relied on immunoSEQ multiplex PCR, and the TCRdb table lists in-frame clones only, not all of them. The table lists under 300,000 clones, nearly 90% of them singletons. The sample was peripheral blood. These receptors all come from a woman aged 40 to 50 who had recovered from COVID-19.

The chain uses TRBV29-1 and TRBJ2-1; 7 positions agree with TRBD2. The length of the CDR3 is 13 residues. Germline V gene lookup returns CDR1 SQVTM and CDR2 ANQGSEA. V lost 7 bases to trimming and J lost 3 bases; unmatched junction nucleotides: 6. The CDR3 coding sequence is TGCAGCGCTAGGGACTACAGCTACAATGAGCAGTTCTTC. Translating it yields CSARDYSYNEQFF.

The chain uses TRBV18 and TRBJ2-2; 12 bases are a match to TRBD2. The CDR3 extends over 16 amino acids. CDR1 is KGHSH and CDR2 is LQKENI in the germline V gene. V lost 6 bases, J lost 5 bases, and 7 bases stayed unmatched. For the CDR3, the DNA is TGTGCCAGCTCCCCAGAGACTAGCGGGAGTACCGGGGAGCTGTTTTTT. Encoded protein: CASSPETSGSTGELFF. The full variable domain, completed using reference TRBV18 and TRBJ2-2, is NAGVMQNPRHLVRRRGQEARLRCSPMKGHSHVYWYRQLPEEGLKFMVYLQKENIIDESGMPKERFSAEFPKEGPSILRIQQVVRGDSAAYFCASSPETSGSTGELFFGEGSRLTVL.

This clone has just a few counts. The chain is built from TRBV5-6 and TRBJ2-7; TRBD2 might be the D (5 bases). CDR1 and CDR2 (germline): SGHDT, YYEEEE. Trimming cost V 4 bases and J 3 bases, with 14 bases left between them. The CDR3 contains 14 residues. The CDR3 here is CASSQERALYEQYF. For the CDR3, the DNA is TGTGCCAGCAGCCAGGAGAGGGCCCTCTACGAGCAGTACTTC.

V is TRBV10-3 and J is TRBJ1-3; D remains unclear. The CDR3 loop spans 13 amino acids. The germline V gene has CDR1 ENHRY and CDR2 SYGVKD. The germline V and J ends were trimmed by 4 bases and 0 bases, with 4 bases remaining between them. The CDR3, as DNA: TGTGCCATCAGTGTGTACTCTGGAAACACCATATATTTT. As protein: CAISVYSGNTIYF.

The rearrangement joins TRBV25-1 to TRBJ2-6; no clear D. Trimming removed 3 bases from V and 0 bases from J, with 9 bases in between. The CDR3 covers 16 residues. Germline CDR1 is MGHDK and CDR2 is SYGVNS. The CDR3 DNA sequence: TGTGCCAGCAGTGACCCTGGTAGCTCTGGGGCCAACGTCCTGACTTTC. It specifies CASSDPGSSGANVLTF.

This chain joins TRBV10-3 and TRBJ2-5; perhaps TRBD1 as D (6 bases). CDR1 and CDR2 from the germline V gene are ENHRY and SYGVKD. This CDR3 is 13 amino acids long. The V gene lost 5 bases and the J gene lost 5 bases, with 12 bases spanning the gap. The chain's CDR3 is CAISRSGVETQYF. The CDR3 DNA follows: TGTGCCATCAGTCGTTCAGGGGTGGAGACCCAGTACTTC.

The chain has TRBV19 and TRBJ2-7, with TRBD1 matching over 9 bases. The junction had 2 bases not matched to a gene; V was cut back by 3 bases and J by 2 bases. Looked up from germline, CDR1 is LNHDA and CDR2 is SQIVND (reference sequence). The CDR3 loop spans 14 amino acids. The CDR3 region has the DNA TGTGCCAGTAGTATGACAGGGGGAGCCTACGAGCAGTACTTC. It encodes CASSMTGGAYEQYF.

V is TRBV2 and J is TRBJ2-3; 9 bases agree with TRBD2. The length of the CDR3 is 15 residues. Germline CDR1 reads SNHLY; CDR2 reads FYNNEI. Unmatched junction bases numbered 5, after V lost 5 bases and J lost 2 bases. In nucleotides, the CDR3 is TGTGCCAGCAGTCAAAGCGGGGGGCCCACAGATACGCAGTATTTT. This encodes CASSQSGGPTDTQYF.

This clone appeared a single time. The chain's CDR3 is CASSILGGRDNEQFF. Written as DNA, the CDR3 is TGTGCCAGCAGTATACTTGGGGGCCGAGACAATGAGCAGTTCTTC. The chain employs TRBV27 and TRBJ2-1; TRBD1 might be the D (6 bases). Germline V lookup: CDR1 MNHEY, CDR2 SMNVEV (reference sequence). The CDR3 extends over 15 amino acids. V shed 5 bases and J shed 5 bases, with 16 bases lying between them.

The rearrangement links TRBV5-1 to TRBJ2-3; TRBD2 agrees at 8 bases. CDR1 is SGHRS and CDR2 is YFSETQ in the germline V gene. The ends lost 5 bases at V and 5 bases at J; junction bases unmatched: 10. CDR3 size: 15 residues. The CDR3 coding sequence is TGCGCCAGCAGAGGGGCCGGGACTAGTCGAGATACGCAGTATTTT. Translating it yields CASRGAGTSRDTQYF. Based on the CDR3 plus reference TRBV5-1 and TRBJ2-3, the full variable domain is KAGVTQTPRYLIKTRGQQVTLSCSPISGHRSVSWYQQTPGQGLQFLFEYFSETQRNKGNFPGRFSGRQFSNSRSEMNVSTLELGDSALYLCASRGAGTSRDTQYFGPGTRLTVL.

This chain links TRBV5-4 with TRBJ2-2; 9 bases are shared with TRBD2. The germline V gene encodes CDR1 SGHNT and CDR2 YYREEE (reference sequence). The CDR3 consists of 17 residues. The trim removed 0 bases at V and 2 bases at J, leaving 5 bases unmatched. The chain's CDR3 is CASSLAGLASNTGELFF. The CDR3 DNA is TGTGCCAGCAGCTTGGCTGGACTAGCGAGTAACACCGGGGAGCTGTTTTTT. Full variable domain (remainder filled in from reference TRBV5-4 and TRBJ2-2): ETGVTQSPTHLIKTRGQQVTLRCSSQSGHNTVSWYQQALGQGPQFIFQYYREEENGRGNFPPRFSGLQFPNYSSELNVNALELDDSALYLCASSLAGLASNTGELFFGEGSRLTVL.

The chain combines TRBV7-6 with TRBJ2-5; D might be TRBD1 (5 bases). V shed 3 bases and J shed 5 bases, with 16 bases lying between them. Germline CDR1 and CDR2: SGHVS and FNYEAQ. The CDR3 contains 15 residues. The CDR3 region is CASSFGRASTETQYF. Here the CDR3 DNA reads TGTGCCAGCAGCTTCGGCAGGGCCTCAACGGAGACCCAGTACTTC.

The chain recombines TRBV10-3 with TRBJ2-5; D not resolved. The CDR3 runs 13 residues. CDR1 and CDR2 (germline): ENHRY, SYGVKD. V was pared by 3 bases and J by 5 bases, with 10 bases between. The CDR3 is CAISERDGETQYF. The CDR3 DNA follows: TGTGCCATCAGTGAAAGAGACGGGGAGACCCAGTACTTC.

The chain couples TRBV7-2 to TRBJ1-1, with D unclear. V lost 2 bases and J lost 7, with 11 bases in between. Germline V gene lookup returns CDR1 SGHTA and CDR2 FQGNSA. The CDR3 runs to 13 residues. CDR3 bases: TGTGCCAGCAGCTTAATAGGGAGGAGTGAAGCTTTCTTT. It specifies CASSLIGRSEAFF.

Regarding this clone: Other DNA sequences in this sample translate to the same CDR3. The rearrangement uses TRBV6-5 and TRBJ1-1, with D possibly matching TRBD1 (5 bases). Germline CDR1 and CDR2: MNHEY and SVGAGI. Trimming took 0 bases from V and 3 from J, leaving 8 bases between them. The CDR3 covers 14 residues. The CDR3 reads CASSYSRRDTEAFF. CDR3 nucleotides: TGTGCCAGCAGTTACTCCCGCAGGGACACTGAAGCTTTCTTT.

The rearrangement joins TRBV4-1 to TRBJ2-7; the D gene is possibly TRBD1 (6 bases). CDR3 length equals 15 residues. Trimming cost V 1 base and J 1 base, with 11 bases left between them. Germline V CDR1 and CDR2: MGHRA, YSYEKL. CDR3 in amino acids: CASSQGGHGSYEQYV. The CDR3, as DNA: TGCGCCAGCAGCCAAGGGGGACACGGGTCCTACGAGCAGTACGTC.

This clone was observed once. Here the CDR3 reads CASSFQRTGELFF. The CDR3 DNA is TGTGCCAGCAGCTTTCAGCGGACCGGGGAGCTGTTTTTT. The V call is TRBV5-6, the J call TRBJ2-2; D may be TRBD2 (5 bases). CDR1 and CDR2 (germline): SGHDT, YYEEEE. The V end lost 2 bases, the J end lost 5 bases, and 7 bases lay between the germline ends. The CDR3 is made up of 13 amino acids.

The CDR3 loop is CASSQDRGRDGYTF. The CDR3 DNA sequence: TGTGCCAGCAGCCAGGACAGGGGGAGGGATGGCTACACCTTC. The rearrangement joins TRBV5-5 to TRBJ1-2; TRBD1 matches at 10 bases. The CDR3 is 14 residues long. CDR1 is SGHKS and CDR2 is YYEKEE in the germline V gene (reference sequence). V trimming: 4 bases; J trimming: 6 bases; junction bases outside the gene matches: 6. Complete variable domain (other parts from reference TRBV5-5 and TRBJ1-2): DAGVTQSPTHLIKTRGQQVTLRCSPISGHKSVSWYQQVLGQGPQFIFQYYEKEERGRGNFPDRFSARQFPNYSSELNVNALLLGDSALYLCASSQDRGRDGYTFGSGTRLTVV.

This clone was observed a few times. J is TRBJ2-7 and V is TRBV19, with TRBD2 as a possible D gene (6 bases). CDR1 and CDR2 (germline): LNHDA, SQIVND (reference sequence). The CDR3 is 13 amino acids. Here the CDR3 reads CAIPAGSNDEQYV. DNA of the CDR3: TGTGCTATTCCCGCGGGGAGTAACGACGAGCAGTACGTC.

This sequence joins TRBV6-5 and TRBJ2-3; a possible D gene is TRBD2 (6 bases). This CDR3 has 15 residues. Germline CDR1 MNHEY, CDR2 SVGAGI. Trimming stripped 0 bases from V and 3 bases from J, with 10 bases between. CDR3 residues: CASSYSEGLTDTQYF. The DNA for the CDR3 is TGTGCCAGCAGTTACTCGGAGGGTCTAACAGATACGCAGTATTTT.

This clone occurred a few times. The chain employs TRBV3-1 (or the pseudogene TRBV3-2) and TRBJ2-7; 10 positions match TRBD1. The V segment lost 4 bases and the J segment 0 bases; nucleotides outside the gene matches: 3. CDR1 LGHDT and CDR2 YNNKEL come from the germline V gene (reference sequence). The CDR3 contains 15 residues. CDR3 sequence: CASSLGTGDSYEQYF. CDR3 DNA: TGTGCCAGCAGCCTCGGGACAGGGGACTCCTACGAGCAGTACTTC.

The V and J genes are TRBV12-3 or TRBV12-4 and TRBJ2-5, with D unclear. With 5 bases removed from V and 6 bases from J, the gap between germline ends came to 7 bases. The CDR3 is 11 amino acids. The CDR3 protein is CASSPIKTQYF. The CDR3 DNA sequence: TGTGCCAGCAGTCCAATCAAGACCCAGTACTTC.